This T cell receptor (beta chain) derives from a study of blood T cell repertoires in COVID-19 (TCRdb year 2020). Some background on the complete study: Collaborator samples came from the United States, Italy and Spain and covered acute and convalescent phases of COVID-19. The material from the prospective study consisted of cDNA or gDNA derived from T cells, B-cell-depleted T cells, or PBMCs. Deeply sampled blood TCRbeta repertoires from subjects exposed to, actively infected with, or recovered from COVID-19 were included in the dataset. The repertoires were released in a freely available public database intended as a resource for research on the immune response to SARS-CoV-2. The samples were drawn from two sources: the first 160 participants of the ongoing ImmuneRACE study, and 1,200 or so subjects contributed by 6 global collaborators. Nearly every sample came with metadata listing a de-identified subject ID, COVID-19 status, age in years and sex. HLA class I and class II types, where available, came from metadata supplied by the sample provider rather than from assay-based typing. Broader findings and caveats from the paper: Clinical and demographic metadata were provided uncurated, with the amount varying by source and participant.

At the junction V is shortened by 2 bases and J by 5 bases, with 12 bases in between. From the germline V gene (reference sequence), CDR1 is MNHNY and CDR2 is SVGAGI. From the cysteine up to the phenylalanine, the CDR3 has a length of 14 residues. Kept here is only the CDR3 DNA, which spans 42 bases and is read in frame from base 1. Each collaborating institution followed its own protocols to collect whole blood in K2EDTA tubes. Collaborator samples were shipped for TCRbeta analysis as frozen whole blood, isolated PBMCs, or DNA extracted from either sample type. In this sample, this clone turned up a few times. The target of this receptor is not known. Base-call qualities are not available, and no considerably larger clone is one nucleotide away. The immunoSEQ Assay, a bias-controlled multiplex PCR, was used to amplify TCRbeta CDR3 regions from genomic DNA. The paper's processing steps were these. The number of nucleated cells in each sample was estimated by amplification of reference gene primers within the assay. Sequence reads were collapsed and filtered to measure the absolute abundance of every unique TCRbeta CDR3 rearrangement. Productive Simpson clonality was computed per sample as the square root of Simpson's diversity index over productive rearrangements. TCRdb took this table from immuneACCESS and kept in-frame rearrangements with V and J called. Such tables lack part of the clones; where checked against another copy, unresolved V genes explain under half of the gap, and the rest is unexplained. The V and J calls and the clone size are those of that table, but D and trimming were determined from the DNA. The sample contains roughly 180,000 clones, about 76% of them found a single time. The ten largest account for around 8.9% of the sample.

This clonotype originated in a woman aged 45 to 65 with active or convalescent COVID-19. Input material: peripheral blood. The sequence joins TRBV6-6 to TRBJ1-2, and possibly TRBD1, on 5 matching bases. The bases are TGTGCCAGCAGTTACGCGACAGTTACTTATGGCTACACCTTC. This codes for CASSYATVTYGYTF.